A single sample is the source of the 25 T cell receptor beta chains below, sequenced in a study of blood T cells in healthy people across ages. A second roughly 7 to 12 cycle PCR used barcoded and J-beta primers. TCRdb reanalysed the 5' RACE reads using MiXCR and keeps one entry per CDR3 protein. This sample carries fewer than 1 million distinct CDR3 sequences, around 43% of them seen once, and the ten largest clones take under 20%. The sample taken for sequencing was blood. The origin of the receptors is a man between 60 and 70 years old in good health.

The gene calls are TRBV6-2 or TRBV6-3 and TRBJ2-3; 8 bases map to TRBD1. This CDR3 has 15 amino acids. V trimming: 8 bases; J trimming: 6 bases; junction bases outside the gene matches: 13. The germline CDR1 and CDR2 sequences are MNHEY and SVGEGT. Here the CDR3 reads CASASDRAIGDTQYF. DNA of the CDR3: TGTGCCAGCGCCTCGGACAGGGCAATAGGGGATACGCAGTATTTT.

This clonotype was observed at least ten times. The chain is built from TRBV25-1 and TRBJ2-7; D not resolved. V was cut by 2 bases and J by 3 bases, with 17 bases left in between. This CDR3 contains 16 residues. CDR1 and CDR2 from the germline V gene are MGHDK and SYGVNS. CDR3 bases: TGTGCCAGCAGTGAAGTCGGCCAGGAACTCCTCTACGAGCAGTACTTC. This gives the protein CASSEVGQELLYEQYF.

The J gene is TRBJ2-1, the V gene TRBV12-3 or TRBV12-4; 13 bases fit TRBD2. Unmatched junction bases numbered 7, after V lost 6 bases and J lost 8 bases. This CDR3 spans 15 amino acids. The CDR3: CASRPRTSGGYEQFF. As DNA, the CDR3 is TGTGCCAGCAGACCCAGGACTAGCGGGGGCTATGAGCAGTTCTTC.

CDR3 coding DNA: TGCGCCAGCAGCCAGCCGGGACAGAAAGAAAAACTGTTTTTT. The encoded protein is CASSQPGQKEKLFF. The chain links TRBV4-1 to TRBJ1-4; 7 bases match TRBD1. CDR1 is MGHRA, CDR2 YSYEKL, per germline. The CDR3 consists of 14 residues. V lost 3 bases to trimming and J lost 8 bases; unmatched junction nucleotides: 6.

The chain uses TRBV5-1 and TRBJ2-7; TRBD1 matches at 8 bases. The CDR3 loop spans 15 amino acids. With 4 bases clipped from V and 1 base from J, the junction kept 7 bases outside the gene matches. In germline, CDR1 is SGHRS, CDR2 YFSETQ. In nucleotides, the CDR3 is TGCGCCAGCAGCCCGGAAGGGGACAGGTCCTACGAGCAGTACTTC. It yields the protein CASSPEGDRSYEQYF.

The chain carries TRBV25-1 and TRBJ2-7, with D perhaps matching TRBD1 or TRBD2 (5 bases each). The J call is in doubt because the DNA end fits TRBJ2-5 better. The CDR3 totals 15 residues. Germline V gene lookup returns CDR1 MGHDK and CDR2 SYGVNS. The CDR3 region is CASSRAMGTGETQYF. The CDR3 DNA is TGTGCCAGCAGTAGGGCTATGGGGACCGGAGAGACCCAGTACTTC.

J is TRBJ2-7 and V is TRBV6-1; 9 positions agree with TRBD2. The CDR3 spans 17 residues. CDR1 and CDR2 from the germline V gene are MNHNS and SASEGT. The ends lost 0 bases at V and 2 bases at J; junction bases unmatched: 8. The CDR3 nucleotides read TGTGCCAGCAGTGAAGCAGGAGGGACTAGCAGGGCCTACGAGCAGTACTTC. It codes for CASSEAGGTSRAYEQYF.

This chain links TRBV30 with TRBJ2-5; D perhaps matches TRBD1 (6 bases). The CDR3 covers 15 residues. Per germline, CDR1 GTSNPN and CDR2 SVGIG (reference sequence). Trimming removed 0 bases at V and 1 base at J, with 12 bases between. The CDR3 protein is CAWSVNRASQETQYF. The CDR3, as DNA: TGTGCCTGGAGTGTAAACAGGGCATCCCAAGAGACCCAGTACTTC.

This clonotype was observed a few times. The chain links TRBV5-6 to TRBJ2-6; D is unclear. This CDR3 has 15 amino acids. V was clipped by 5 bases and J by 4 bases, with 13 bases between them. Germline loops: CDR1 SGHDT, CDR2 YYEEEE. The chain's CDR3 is CASSPSQKGANVLTF. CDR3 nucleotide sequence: TGTGCCAGCAGTCCAAGTCAGAAAGGGGCCAACGTCCTGACTTTC.

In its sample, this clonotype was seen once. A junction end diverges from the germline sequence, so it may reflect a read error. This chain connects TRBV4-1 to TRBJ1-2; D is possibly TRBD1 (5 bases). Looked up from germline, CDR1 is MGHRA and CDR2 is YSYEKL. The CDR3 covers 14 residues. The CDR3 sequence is CANSRDLDGYGYTF. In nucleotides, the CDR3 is TGCGCCAACAGCCGGGACCTGGACGGGTATGGCTACACCTTC.

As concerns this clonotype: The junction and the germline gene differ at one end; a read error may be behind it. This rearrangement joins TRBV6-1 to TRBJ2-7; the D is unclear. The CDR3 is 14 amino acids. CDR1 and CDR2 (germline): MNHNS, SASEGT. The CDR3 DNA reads TGTGCCGGCAGTCTTGAAAACCCCCCATACGAGCAGTACTTC. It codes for CAGSLENPPYEQYF.

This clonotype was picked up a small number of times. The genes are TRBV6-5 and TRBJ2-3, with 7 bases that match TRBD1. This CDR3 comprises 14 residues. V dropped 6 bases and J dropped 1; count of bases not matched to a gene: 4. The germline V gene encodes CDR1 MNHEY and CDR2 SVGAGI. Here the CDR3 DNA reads TGTGCCAGCAGCAGACAGGGAGGCACAGATACGCAGTATTTT. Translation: CASSRQGGTDTQYF.

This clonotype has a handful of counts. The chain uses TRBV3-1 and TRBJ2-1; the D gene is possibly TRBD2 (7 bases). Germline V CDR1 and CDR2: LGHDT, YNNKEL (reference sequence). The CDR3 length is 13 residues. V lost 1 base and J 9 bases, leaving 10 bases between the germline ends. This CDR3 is CASSQAGGGEQFF. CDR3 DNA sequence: TGTGCCAGCAGCCAAGCGGGGGGCGGTGAGCAGTTCTTC.

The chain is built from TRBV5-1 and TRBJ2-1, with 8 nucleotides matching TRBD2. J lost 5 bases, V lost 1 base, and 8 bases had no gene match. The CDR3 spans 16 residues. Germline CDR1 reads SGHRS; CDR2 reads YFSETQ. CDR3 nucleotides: TGCGCCAGCAGCTTGAACCGGGGGGGCGCCAACAATGAGCAGTTCTTC. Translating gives CASSLNRGGANNEQFF.

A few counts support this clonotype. The CDR3, as DNA: TGCAGCGTTGATGACAGGGGGTCCTACAATGAGCAGTTCTTC. As protein: CSVDDRGSYNEQFF. The chain recombines TRBV29-1 with TRBJ2-1, with 9 bases that match TRBD1. With V trimmed by 3 bases and J by 1 base, 1 base remained unmatched. There are 14 residues in the CDR3. CDR1 and CDR2 from the germline V gene are SQVTM and ANQGSEA.

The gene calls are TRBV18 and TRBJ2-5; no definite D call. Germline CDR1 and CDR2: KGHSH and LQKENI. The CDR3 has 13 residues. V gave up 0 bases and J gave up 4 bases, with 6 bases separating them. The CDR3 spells CASSPPIGETQYF. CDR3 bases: TGTGCCAGCTCACCACCCATCGGAGAGACCCAGTACTTC.

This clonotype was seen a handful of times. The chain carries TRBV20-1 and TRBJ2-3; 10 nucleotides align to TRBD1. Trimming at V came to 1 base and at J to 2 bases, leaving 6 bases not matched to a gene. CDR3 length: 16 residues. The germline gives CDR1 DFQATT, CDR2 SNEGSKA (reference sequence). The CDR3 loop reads CSARVFGTGDTDTQYF. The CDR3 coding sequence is TGCAGTGCTAGAGTGTTTGGGACAGGGGACACAGATACGCAGTATTTT.

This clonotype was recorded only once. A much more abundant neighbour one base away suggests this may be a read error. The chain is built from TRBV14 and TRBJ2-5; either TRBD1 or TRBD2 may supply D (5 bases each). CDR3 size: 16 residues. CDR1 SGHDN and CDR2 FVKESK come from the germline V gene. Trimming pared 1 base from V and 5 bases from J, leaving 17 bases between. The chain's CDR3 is CASSQGGNGPQETQYF. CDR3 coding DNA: TGTGCCAGCAGCCAAGGGGGGAACGGGCCTCAGGAGACCCAGTACTTC.

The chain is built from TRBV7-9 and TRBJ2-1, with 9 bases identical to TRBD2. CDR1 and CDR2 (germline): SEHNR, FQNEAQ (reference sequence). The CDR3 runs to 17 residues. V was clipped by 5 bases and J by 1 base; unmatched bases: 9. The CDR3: CASSPRIAGVSYNEQFF. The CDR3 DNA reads TGTGCCAGCAGCCCCCGGATAGCGGGGGTGTCCTACAATGAGCAGTTCTTC.

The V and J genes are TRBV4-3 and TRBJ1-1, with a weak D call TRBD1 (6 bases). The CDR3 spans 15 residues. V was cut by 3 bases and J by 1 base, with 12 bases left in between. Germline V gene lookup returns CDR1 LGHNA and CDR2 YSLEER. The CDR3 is CASSQTGRRNTEAFF. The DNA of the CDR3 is TGCGCCAGCAGCCAGACAGGACGGAGGAACACTGAAGCTTTCTTT.

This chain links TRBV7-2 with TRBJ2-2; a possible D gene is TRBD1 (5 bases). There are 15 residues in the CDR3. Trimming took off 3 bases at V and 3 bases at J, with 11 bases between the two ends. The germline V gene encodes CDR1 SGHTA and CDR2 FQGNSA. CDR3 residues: CASSFKGLDTGELFF. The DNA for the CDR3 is TGTGCCAGCAGCTTCAAGGGGCTGGACACCGGGGAGCTGTTTTTT.

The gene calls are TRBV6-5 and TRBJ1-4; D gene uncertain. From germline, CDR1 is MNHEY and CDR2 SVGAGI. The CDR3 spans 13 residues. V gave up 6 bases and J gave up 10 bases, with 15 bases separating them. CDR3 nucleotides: TGTGCCAGCAGCCCCCTTCTTACCGCAAAACTGTTTTTT. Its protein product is CASSPLLTAKLFF.

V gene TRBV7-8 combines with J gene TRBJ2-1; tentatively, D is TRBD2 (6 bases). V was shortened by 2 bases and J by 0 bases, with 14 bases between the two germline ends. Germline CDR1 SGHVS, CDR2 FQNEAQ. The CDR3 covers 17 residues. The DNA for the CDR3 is TGTGCCAGCAGCTTACGTGGGGGGTCGAGCTCCTACAATGAGCAGTTCTTC. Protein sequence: CASSLRGGSSSYNEQFF.

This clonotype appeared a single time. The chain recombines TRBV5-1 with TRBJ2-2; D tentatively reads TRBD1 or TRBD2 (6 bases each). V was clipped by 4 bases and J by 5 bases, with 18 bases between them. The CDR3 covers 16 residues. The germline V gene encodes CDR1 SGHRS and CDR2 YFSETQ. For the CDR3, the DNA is TGCGCCAGCAGCCGACTACAGGGAGGAGAGACCGGGGAGCTGTTTTTT. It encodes CASSRLQGGETGELFF.

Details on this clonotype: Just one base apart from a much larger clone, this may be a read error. Written as DNA, the CDR3 is TGCAGTGCTACCTTATTCGGCGACGAGCAGTACTTC. Residues: CSATLFGDEQYF. V usage is TRBV20-1 and J usage is TRBJ2-7; no reliable D call. Per germline, CDR1 DFQATT and CDR2 SNEGSKA (reference sequence). The CDR3 is 12 residues long. V was cut by 4 bases and J by 5 bases, with 12 bases left in between.